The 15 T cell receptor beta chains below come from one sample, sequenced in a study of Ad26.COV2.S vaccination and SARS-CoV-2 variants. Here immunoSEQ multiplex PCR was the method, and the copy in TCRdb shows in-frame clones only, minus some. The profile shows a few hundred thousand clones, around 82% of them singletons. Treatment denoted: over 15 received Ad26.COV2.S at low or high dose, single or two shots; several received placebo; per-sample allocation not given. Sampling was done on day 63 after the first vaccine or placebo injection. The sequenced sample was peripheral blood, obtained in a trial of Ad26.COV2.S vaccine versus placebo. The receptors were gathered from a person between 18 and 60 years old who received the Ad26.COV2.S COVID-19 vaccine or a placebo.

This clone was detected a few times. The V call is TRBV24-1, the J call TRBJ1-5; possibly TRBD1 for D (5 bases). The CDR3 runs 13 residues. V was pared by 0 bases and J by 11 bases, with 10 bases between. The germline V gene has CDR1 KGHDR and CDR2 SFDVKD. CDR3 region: CATSDLSGGAQHF. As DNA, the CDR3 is TGTGCCACCAGTGATTTGTCCGGGGGGGCCCAGCATTTT.

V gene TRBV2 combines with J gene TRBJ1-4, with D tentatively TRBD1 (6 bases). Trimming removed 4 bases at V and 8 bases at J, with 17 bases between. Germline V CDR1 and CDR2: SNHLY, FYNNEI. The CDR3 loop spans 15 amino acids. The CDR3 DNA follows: TGTGCCAGCAGTGTCTCAGGGGCCCCTAGGGAAAAACTGTTTTTT. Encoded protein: CASSVSGAPREKLFF.

The CDR3: CASSLIVLDQETQYF. CDR3 bases: TGTGCCAGCAGCTTGATAGTGCTCGACCAAGAGACCCAGTACTTC. The chain joins TRBV5-6 to TRBJ2-5; D not certain. With 1 base removed from V and 0 bases from J, the gap between germline ends came to 10 bases. Germline CDR1 SGHDT, CDR2 YYEEEE. The CDR3 consists of 15 residues.

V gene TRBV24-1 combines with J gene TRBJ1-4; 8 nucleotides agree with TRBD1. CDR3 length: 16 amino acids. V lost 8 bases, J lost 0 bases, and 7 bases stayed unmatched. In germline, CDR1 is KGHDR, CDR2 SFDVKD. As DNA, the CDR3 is TGTGCCACCACCGGACAGGGTTTGGCAACTAATGAAAAACTGTTTTTT. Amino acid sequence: CATTGQGLATNEKLFF.

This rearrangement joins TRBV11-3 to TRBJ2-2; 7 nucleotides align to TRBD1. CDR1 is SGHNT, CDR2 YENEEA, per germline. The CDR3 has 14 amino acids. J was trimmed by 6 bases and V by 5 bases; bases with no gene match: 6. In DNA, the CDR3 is TGTGCCAGCAGCAGGTCGCAGGGGGCCGGGGAGCTGTTTTTT. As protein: CASSRSQGAGELFF.

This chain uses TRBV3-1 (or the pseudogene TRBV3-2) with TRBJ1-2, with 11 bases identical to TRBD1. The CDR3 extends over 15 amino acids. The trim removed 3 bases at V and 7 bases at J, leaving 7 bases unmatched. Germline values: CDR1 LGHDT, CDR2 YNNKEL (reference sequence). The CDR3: CASSQARTGGLGYTF. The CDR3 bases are TGTGCCAGCAGCCAGGCCCGGACAGGGGGCCTTGGCTACACCTTC.

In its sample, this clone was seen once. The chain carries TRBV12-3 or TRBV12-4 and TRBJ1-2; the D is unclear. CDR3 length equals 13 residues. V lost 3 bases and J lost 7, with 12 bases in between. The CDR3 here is CASSLSPAGGYTF. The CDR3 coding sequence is TGTGCCAGCAGTTTGAGCCCCGCGGGTGGCTACACCTTC.

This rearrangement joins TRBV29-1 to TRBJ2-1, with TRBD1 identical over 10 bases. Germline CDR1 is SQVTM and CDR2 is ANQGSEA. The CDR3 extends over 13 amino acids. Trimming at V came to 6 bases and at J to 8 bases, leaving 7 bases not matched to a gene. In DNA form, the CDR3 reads TGCAGCGTGCTGGGACAGGGGCATCATGAGCAGTTCTTC. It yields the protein CSVLGQGHHEQFF.

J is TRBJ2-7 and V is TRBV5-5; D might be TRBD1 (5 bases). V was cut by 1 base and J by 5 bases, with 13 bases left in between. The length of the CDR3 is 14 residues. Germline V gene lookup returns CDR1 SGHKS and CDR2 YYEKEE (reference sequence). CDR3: CASSLRPRAHEQYF. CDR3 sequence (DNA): TGTGCCAGCAGCTTGAGACCCAGGGCCCACGAGCAGTACTTC.

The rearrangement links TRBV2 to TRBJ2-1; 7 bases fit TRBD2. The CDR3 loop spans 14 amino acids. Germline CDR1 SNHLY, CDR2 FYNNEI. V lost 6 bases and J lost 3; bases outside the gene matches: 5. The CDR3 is CASSGSSGYNEQFF. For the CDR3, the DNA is TGTGCCAGCAGCGGATCTAGCGGCTACAATGAGCAGTTCTTC. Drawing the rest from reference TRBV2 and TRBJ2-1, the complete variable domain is EPEVTQTPSHQVTQMGQEVILRCVPISNHLYFYWYRQILGQKVEFLVSFYNNEISEKSEIFDDQFSVERPDGSNFTLKIRSTKLEDSAMYFCASSGSSGYNEQFFGPGTRLTVL.

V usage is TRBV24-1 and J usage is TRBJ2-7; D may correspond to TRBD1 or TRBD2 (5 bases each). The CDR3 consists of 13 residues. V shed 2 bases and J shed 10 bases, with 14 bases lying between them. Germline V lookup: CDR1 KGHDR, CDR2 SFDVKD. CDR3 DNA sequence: TGTGCCACCAGTGATTCCCCCCCGGGACGCCAGTACTTC. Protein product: CATSDSPPGRQYF.

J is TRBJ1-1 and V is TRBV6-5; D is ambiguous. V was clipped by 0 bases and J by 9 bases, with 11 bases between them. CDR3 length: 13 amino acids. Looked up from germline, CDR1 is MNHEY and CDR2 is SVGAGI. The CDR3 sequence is CASSYSPQSKAFF. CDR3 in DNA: TGTGCCAGCAGTTACTCGCCGCAGTCTAAAGCTTTCTTT.

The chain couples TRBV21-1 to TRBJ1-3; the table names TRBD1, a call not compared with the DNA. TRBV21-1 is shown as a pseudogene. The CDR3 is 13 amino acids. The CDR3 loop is CASRTGCGNTIYF. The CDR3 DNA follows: TGTGCCAGCAGAACAGGGTGTGGAAACACCATATATTTT.

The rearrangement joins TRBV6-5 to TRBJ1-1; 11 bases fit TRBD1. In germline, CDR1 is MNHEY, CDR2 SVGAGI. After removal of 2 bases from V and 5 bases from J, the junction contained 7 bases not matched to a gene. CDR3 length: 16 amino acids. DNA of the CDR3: TGTGCCAGCAGTTACGCCCCCGGGACAGGGGGTACTGAAGCTTTCTTT. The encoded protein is CASSYAPGTGGTEAFF.

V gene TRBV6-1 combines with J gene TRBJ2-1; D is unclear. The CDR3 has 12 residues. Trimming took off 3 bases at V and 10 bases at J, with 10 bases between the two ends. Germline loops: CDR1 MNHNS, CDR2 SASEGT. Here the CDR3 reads CASSDISEEQFF. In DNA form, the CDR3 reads TGTGCCAGCAGTGATATATCGGAGGAGCAGTTCTTC.